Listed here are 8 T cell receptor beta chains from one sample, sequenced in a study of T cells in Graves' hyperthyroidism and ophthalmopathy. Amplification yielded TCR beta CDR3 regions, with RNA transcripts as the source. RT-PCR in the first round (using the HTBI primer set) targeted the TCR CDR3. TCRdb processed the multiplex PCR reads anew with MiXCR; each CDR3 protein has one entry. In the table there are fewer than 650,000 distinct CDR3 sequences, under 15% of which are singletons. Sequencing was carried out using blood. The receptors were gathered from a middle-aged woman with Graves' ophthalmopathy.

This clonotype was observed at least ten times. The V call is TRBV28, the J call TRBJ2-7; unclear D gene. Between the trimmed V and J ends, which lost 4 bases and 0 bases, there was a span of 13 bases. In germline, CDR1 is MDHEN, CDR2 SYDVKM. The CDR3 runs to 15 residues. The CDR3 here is CASSSPGEHSYEQYF. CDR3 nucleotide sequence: TGTGCCAGCAGTTCCCCCGGAGAACACTCCTACGAGCAGTACTTC.

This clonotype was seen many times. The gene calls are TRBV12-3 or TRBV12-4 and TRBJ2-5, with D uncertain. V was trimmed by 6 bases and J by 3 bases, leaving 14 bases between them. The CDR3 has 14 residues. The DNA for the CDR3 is TGTGCCAGCAGCCTAGGACGGGCCGAAGAGACCCAGTACTTC. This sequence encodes CASSLGRAEETQYF.

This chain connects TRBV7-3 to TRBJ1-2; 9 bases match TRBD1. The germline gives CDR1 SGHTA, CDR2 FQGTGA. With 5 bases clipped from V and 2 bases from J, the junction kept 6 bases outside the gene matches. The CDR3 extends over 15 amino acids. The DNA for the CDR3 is TGTGCCAGCAGCGAAAGTGGGACAGGGAACTATGGCTACACCTTC. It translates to CASSESGTGNYGYTF.

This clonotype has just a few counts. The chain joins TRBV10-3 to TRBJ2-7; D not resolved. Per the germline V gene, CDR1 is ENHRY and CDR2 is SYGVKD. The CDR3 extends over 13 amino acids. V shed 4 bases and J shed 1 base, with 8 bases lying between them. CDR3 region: CAISGVGSYEQYF. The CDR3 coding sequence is TGTGCCATCAGTGGGGTAGGGTCCTACGAGCAGTACTTC.

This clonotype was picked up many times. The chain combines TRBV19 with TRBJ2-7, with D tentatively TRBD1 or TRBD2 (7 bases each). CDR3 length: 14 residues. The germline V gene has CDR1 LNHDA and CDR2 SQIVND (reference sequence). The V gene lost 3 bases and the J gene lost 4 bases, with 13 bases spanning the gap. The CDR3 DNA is TGTGCCAGTAGTATCGGGACAGCGGGGTACGAGCAGTACTTC. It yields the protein CASSIGTAGYEQYF.

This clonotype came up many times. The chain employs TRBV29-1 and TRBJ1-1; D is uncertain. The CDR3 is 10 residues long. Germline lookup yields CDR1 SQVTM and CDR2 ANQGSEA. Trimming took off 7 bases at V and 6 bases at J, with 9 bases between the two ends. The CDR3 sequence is CSAEDAEAFF. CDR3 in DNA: TGCAGCGCTGAGGACGCTGAAGCTTTCTTT.

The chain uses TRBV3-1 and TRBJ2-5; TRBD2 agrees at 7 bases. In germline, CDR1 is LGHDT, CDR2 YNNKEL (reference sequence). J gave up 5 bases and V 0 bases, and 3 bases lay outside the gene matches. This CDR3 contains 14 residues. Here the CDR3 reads CASSQDVGRETQYF. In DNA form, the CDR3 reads TGTGCCAGCAGCCAAGATGTCGGGAGGGAGACCCAGTACTTC.

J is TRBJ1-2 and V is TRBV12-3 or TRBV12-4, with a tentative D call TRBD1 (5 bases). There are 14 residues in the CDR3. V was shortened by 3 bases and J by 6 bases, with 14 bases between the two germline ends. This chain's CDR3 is CASSLYGGLNGYTF. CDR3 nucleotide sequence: TGTGCCAGCAGTTTGTACGGGGGTCTAAATGGCTACACCTTC.